The 10 T cell receptor beta chains below all came from one sample that was sequenced in a study of blood T cell repertoires in COVID-19. Using immunoSEQ multiplex PCR, the repertoire was profiled, and TCRdb retains in-frame clones only, with some absent. This table has over 300,000 clones, about nine tenths appearing once. Sequenced sample: PBMCs or T cells enriched from blood (not recorded which). The receptors come from a woman aged 40 to 55 who had recovered from COVID-19.

The rearrangement links TRBV5-4 to TRBJ2-5; D not certain. The CDR3 contains 11 residues. V was pared by 1 base and J by 5 bases, with 3 bases between. CDR1 is SGHNT, CDR2 YYREEE, per germline (reference sequence). CDR3 DNA sequence: TGTGCCAGCAGCTTGTCTGAGACCCAGTACTTC. Its translation is CASSLSETQYF. Full variable domain (rest looked up from reference TRBV5-4 and TRBJ2-5): ETGVTQSPTHLIKTRGQQVTLRCSSQSGHNTVSWYQQALGQGPQFIFQYYREEENGRGNFPPRFSGLQFPNYSSELNVNALELDDSALYLCASSLSETQYFGPGTRLLVL.

The chain combines TRBV2 with TRBJ2-3; 7 bases are shared with TRBD2. CDR1 and CDR2 (germline): SNHLY, FYNNEI. The J segment lost 3 bases and the V segment lost 7 bases, leaving 7 bases of the junction unmatched. The CDR3 has 14 residues. The CDR3 DNA sequence: TGTGCCAGCACCCGGGGAGGGTGGACAGATACGCAGTATTTT. It codes for CASTRGGWTDTQYF. Supplemented by reference TRBV2 and TRBJ2-3, the full variable domain reads EPEVTQTPSHQVTQMGQEVILRCVPISNHLYFYWYRQILGQKVEFLVSFYNNEISEKSEIFDDQFSVERPDGSNFTLKIRSTKLEDSAMYFCASTRGGWTDTQYFGPGTRLTVL.

V and J are TRBV5-1 and TRBJ2-3; possibly TRBD2 for D (5 bases). CDR1 is SGHRS, CDR2 YFSETQ, per germline. CDR3 length equals 16 residues. V shed 2 bases and J shed 4 bases, with 17 bases lying between them. CDR3: CASSLLPATTADTQYF. The DNA for the CDR3 is TGCGCCAGCAGCTTACTACCGGCGACTACCGCAGATACGCAGTATTTT.

The V and J genes are TRBV5-6 and TRBJ2-7, with D possibly being TRBD2 (5 bases). V shed 0 bases and J shed 7 bases, with 11 bases lying between them. This CDR3 contains 13 residues. Germline lookup yields CDR1 SGHDT and CDR2 YYEEEE. The CDR3 coding sequence is TGTGCCAGCAGCTTGGTGGGAGCTGGGGAGCAGTACTTC. Translation: CASSLVGAGEQYF.

This chain uses TRBV29-1 with TRBJ1-2; D is possibly TRBD1 (6 bases). Germline CDR1 and CDR2: SQVTM and ANQGSEA. Trimming pared 6 bases from V and 4 bases from J, leaving 18 bases between. The CDR3 is made up of 14 amino acids. CDR3 sequence: CSVPVRGTSYGYTF. CDR3 bases: TGCAGCGTCCCCGTCAGGGGAACGAGCTATGGCTACACCTTC.

The chain employs TRBV7-9 and TRBJ1-1; D is undetermined. V was cut by 5 bases and J by 2 bases, with 15 bases left in between. CDR1 SEHNR and CDR2 FQNEAQ come from the germline V gene (reference sequence). This CDR3 contains 15 residues. DNA of the CDR3: TGTGCCAGCAGCACCGACCGGGATTTTAACACTGAAGCTTTCTTT. Amino acids: CASSTDRDFNTEAFF.

V usage is TRBV12-5 and J usage is TRBJ1-5; D is perhaps TRBD1 (5 bases). This CDR3 region has 12 residues. The V gene's germline CDR1 is LGHNT and CDR2 FRNRAP. V was clipped by 6 bases and J by 5 bases, with 8 bases between them. CDR3 DNA sequence: TGTGCTAGTGGCGACAGTTATCAGCCCCAGCATTTT. Protein sequence: CASGDSYQPQHF.

The chain uses TRBV6-5 and TRBJ2-7, with 7 bases that match TRBD2. CDR3 length: 14 amino acids. With V trimmed by 2 bases and J by 6 bases, 7 bases remained unmatched. Germline CDR1 and CDR2: MNHEY and SVGAGI. The CDR3 coding sequence is TGTGCCAGCAGTTACAAAACTAGCGCAAGCGAGCAGTACTTC. It is translated as CASSYKTSASEQYF.

This clone has a single count. The chain employs TRBV18 and TRBJ1-1; a weak D match, TRBD1 (5 bases). This CDR3 is 12 amino acids long. V was cut by 3 bases and J by 6 bases, with 8 bases left in between. Germline CDR1 KGHSH, CDR2 LQKENI. The CDR3 here is CASSPQGAEAFF. The CDR3 DNA is TGTGCCAGCTCACCTCAGGGCGCTGAAGCTTTCTTT.

This clone was found once. This chain links TRBV6-2 or TRBV6-3 with TRBJ2-2, with TRBD2 identical over 7 bases. CDR1 MNHEY and CDR2 SVGEGT come from the germline V gene. V lost 0 bases and J lost 1; bases outside the gene matches: 2. This CDR3 contains 16 residues. Written as DNA, the CDR3 is TGTGCCAGCAGTTACTCGCCTAGCGGGAACACCGGGGAGCTGTTTTTT. Its protein is CASSYSPSGNTGELFF.